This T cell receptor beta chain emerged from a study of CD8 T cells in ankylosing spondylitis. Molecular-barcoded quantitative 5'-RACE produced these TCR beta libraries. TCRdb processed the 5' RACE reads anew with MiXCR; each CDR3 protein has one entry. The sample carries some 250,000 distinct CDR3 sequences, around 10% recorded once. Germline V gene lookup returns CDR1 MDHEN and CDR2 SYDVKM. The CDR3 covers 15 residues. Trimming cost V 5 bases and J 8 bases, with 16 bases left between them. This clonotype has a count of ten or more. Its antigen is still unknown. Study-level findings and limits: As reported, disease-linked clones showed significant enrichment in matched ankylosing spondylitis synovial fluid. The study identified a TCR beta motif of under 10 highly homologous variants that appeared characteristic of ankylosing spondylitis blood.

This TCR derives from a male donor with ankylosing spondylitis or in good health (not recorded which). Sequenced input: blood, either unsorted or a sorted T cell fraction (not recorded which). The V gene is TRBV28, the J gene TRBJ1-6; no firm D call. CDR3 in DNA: TGTGCCAGCAGTGTTTCAGCTTTCGGGCATTCACCCCTCCACTTT. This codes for CASSVSAFGHSPLHF.